This T cell receptor beta chain was captured by sequencing in a study of T cell responses to AZD1222 COVID-19 vaccine. Looking at the study overall: Recipients boosted at about 4 weeks or about 12 weeks are pooled. Study-wide results and limits: Elevations in Spike-specific TCR breadth and depth followed administration of two AZD1222 doses. Without day 14 samples, only post-peak T cell repertoires were studied.

V shed 2 bases, J shed 2 bases, and the junction held 9 bases outside the gene matches. Germline-derived CDR1 and CDR2 are SGHNT and YENEEA. The CDR3 length is 17 residues. Sequenced by immunoSEQ multiplex PCR; TCRdb stores in-frame clones only, minus some. The table shows 50,000 to 60,000 clones, with over 70% occurring only once. A remark on this clone: Its antigen remains unidentified.

This specimen was peripheral blood, taken on day 0 of AZD1222 vaccination. The source of this sequence is an adult in good health. The chain joins TRBV11-3 to TRBJ2-7; TRBD2 matches at 10 bases. Here the CDR3 reads CASSLTAGLAVTYEQYF. CDR3 DNA sequence: TGTGCCAGCAGCTTAACGGCCGGACTAGCGGTTACCTACGAGCAGTACTTC.